Listed below are T cell receptor beta chains from one sample, sequenced in a study of control samples from healthy donors and cancer patients. Sequenced by immunoSEQ multiplex PCR; TCRdb stores in-frame clones only, minus some. The profile shows over 10,000 clones, roughly 93% of them singletons. Sequenced input: PBMCs. The receptors originated from a man of 80 years or more with lung cancer. CDR3s include the opening cysteine and the closing phenylalanine or tryptophan. The D gene is left open where the match is weak. A clone size is listed for some rows: how often the clone was seen (once, few, many), or a class if it is expanded.

j_call d_call v_call cdr3_length clone_size cdr3_nt cdr3_aa
TRBJ2-6 NA TRBV4-1 16 NA TGCGCCAGCAGCCAAGATGCCAGCTCTGGGGCCAACGTCCTGACTTTC CASSQDASSGANVLTF
TRBJ1-1 NA TRBV5-6 14 NA TGTGCCAGCAGCGAAACAGGGACGGGCTGGGAAGCTTTCTTT CASSETGTGWEAFF
TRBJ1-5 TRBD1 TRBV7-2 17 NA TGTGCCAGCAGCTTGCGGACAGGGGGCTTTATTAATCAGCCCCAGCATTTT CASSLRTGGFINQPQHF
TRBJ1-1 NA TRBV5-1 12 NA TGCGCCAGCGGCACGGCGGGGACTGAAGCTTTCTTT CASGTAGTEAFF
TRBJ2-7 NA TRBV9 15 NA TGTGCCAGCAGCGCCCGGGGCAGTGAAATGGGAGAGCAGTACTTC CASSARGSEMGEQYF
TRBJ1-2 NA TRBV24-1 15 NA TGTGCCACCAGTGATTCCTCCGGGGGCGACTATGGCTACACCTTC CATSDSSGGDYGYTF
TRBJ2-2 NA TRBV5-1 14 NA TGCGCCAGCTCGCGCGCCCGGGACACCGGGGAGCTGTTTTTT CASSRARDTGELFF
TRBJ2-5 TRBD1 TRBV19 15 NA TGTGCCAGCCGAACCTGGACAGGGGGCAGGGAGACCCAGTACTTC CASRTWTGGRETQYF
TRBJ1-1 TRBD1 TRBV7-9 16 NA TGTGCCAGCAGCTTATCTCGACAGGGTATAATCACTGAAGCTTTCTTT CASSLSRQGIITEAFF
TRBJ2-3 NA TRBV7-9 15 NA TGTGCCAGCAGTCGCACCGGGACGGACACAGATACGCAGTATTTT CASSRTGTDTDTQYF
TRBJ1-1 NA TRBV3-1/TRBV3-2 13 once TGTGCCAGCAATAGGGCGCAGAGCACTGAAGCTTTCTTT CASNRAQSTEAFF
TRBJ2-6 NA TRBV6-5 16 NA TGTGCCAGCAGTTACTCTACCAGCTCTGGGGCCAACGTCCTGACTTTC CASSYSTSSGANVLTF
TRBJ1-1 TRBD1 TRBV6-5 15 NA TGTGCCAGCAGCCAGGGGGGGGCTCAGGGGACTGAAGCTTTCTTT CASSQGGAQGTEAFF
TRBJ2-5 NA TRBV9 14 NA TGTGCCAGCAGCGTAGTAGAAACACAAGAGACCCAGTACTTC CASSVVETQETQYF
TRBJ1-5 NA TRBV19 18 once TGTGCCAGTAGCTATTCCCCCAGGGGTCGGGGCTATAATCAGCCCCAGCATTTT CASSYSPRGRGYNQPQHF
TRBJ1-2 NA TRBV7-2 15 NA TGTGCCAGCAGCTTAGATGGACCCACTCGCTATGGCTACACCTTC CASSLDGPTRYGYTF
TRBJ2-3 NA TRBV7-9 16 NA TGTGCCAGCAGTTCCTCCGGGGGTATCGAAGCAGATACGCAGTATTTT CASSSSGGIEADTQYF
TRBJ1-1 TRBD1 TRBV5-1 14 NA TGCGCCAGCAGCCAGGGCACAGGGGGAACTGAAGCTTTCTTT CASSQGTGGTEAFF
TRBJ1-1 NA TRBV6-5 12 NA TGTGCCAGCTCCTCGGCTCTCACTGAAGCTTTCTTT CASSSALTEAFF
TRBJ2-5 TRBD1 TRBV19 15 NA TGTGCCAGTAGTATTAGACAGGGGATTCAAGAGACCCAGTACTTC CASSIRQGIQETQYF
TRBJ1-2 NA TRBV29-1 12 once TGCAGCGTTGAAGATCTGGGGGGCGGCTACACCTTC CSVEDLGGGYTF
TRBJ1-4 TRBD1 TRBV24-1 12 NA TGTGCCACCAGTGACTTCAGGGGGCGGAGGTTTTTT CATSDFRGRRFF
TRBJ1-1 TRBD1 TRBV28 16 once TGTGCCAGCAGTCCCAACCCGGGACAGAGCGACACTGAAGCTTTCTTT CASSPNPGQSDTEAFF
TRBJ1-3 NA TRBV11-2 19 NA TGTGCCAGCAGCTTCCGTGGGGGAACAGGTTTTATCTCTGGAAACACCATATATTTT CASSFRGGTGFISGNTIYF
TRBJ1-2 NA TRBV7-6 13 NA TGTGCCAGCAGCTTAGCGACTCGGGACGGCTACACCTTC CASSLATRDGYTF
TRBJ1-2 TRBD1 TRBV6-4 14 NA TGTGCCAGCAGTGTCGGGACAGGGGCCTATGGCTACACCTTC CASSVGTGAYGYTF
TRBJ1-4 NA TRBV11-2 12 NA TGTGCCAGCAGCTTAGGGGGGGGAAAACTGTTTTTT CASSLGGGKLFF